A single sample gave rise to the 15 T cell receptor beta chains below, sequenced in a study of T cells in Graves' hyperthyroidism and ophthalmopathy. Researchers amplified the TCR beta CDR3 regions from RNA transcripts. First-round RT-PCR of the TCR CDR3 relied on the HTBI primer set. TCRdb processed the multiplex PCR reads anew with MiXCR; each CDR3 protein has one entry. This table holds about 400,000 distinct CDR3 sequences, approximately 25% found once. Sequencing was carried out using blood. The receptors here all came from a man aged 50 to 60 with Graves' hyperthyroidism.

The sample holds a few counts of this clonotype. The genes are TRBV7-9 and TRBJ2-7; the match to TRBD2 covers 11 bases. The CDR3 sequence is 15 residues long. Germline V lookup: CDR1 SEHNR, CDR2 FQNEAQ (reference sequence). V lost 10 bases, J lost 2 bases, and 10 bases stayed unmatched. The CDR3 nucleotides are TGTGCCACCGCTTTTTTAGCGGGAGGGCCCTACGAGCAGTACTTC. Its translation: CATAFLAGGPYEQYF. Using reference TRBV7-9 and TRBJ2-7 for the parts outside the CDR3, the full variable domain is DTGVSQNPRHKITKRGQNVTFRCDPISEHNRLYWYRQTLGQGPEFLTYFQNEAQLEKSRLLSDRFSAERPKGSFSTLEIQRTEQGDSAMYLCATAFLAGGPYEQYFGPGTRLTVT.

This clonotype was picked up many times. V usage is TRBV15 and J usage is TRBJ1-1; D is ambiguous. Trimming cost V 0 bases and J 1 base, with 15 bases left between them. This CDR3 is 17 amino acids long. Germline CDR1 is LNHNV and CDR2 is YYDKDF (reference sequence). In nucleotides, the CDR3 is TGTGCCACCAGCAGAGATATGATTGTCGAAAGGAACACTGAAGCTTTCTTT. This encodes CATSRDMIVERNTEAFF.

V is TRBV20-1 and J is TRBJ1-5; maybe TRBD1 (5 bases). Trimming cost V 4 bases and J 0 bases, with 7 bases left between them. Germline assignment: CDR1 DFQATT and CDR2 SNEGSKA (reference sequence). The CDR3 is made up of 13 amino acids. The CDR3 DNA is TGCAGTGCTAATCAGGGTAGCAATCAGCCCCAGCATTTT. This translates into CSANQGSNQPQHF.

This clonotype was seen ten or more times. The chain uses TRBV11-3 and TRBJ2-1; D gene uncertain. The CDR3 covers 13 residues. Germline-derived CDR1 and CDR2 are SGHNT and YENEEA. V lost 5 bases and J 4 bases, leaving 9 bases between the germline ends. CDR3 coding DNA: TGTGCCAGCAGCGCCGGAGCTTACAATGAGCAGTTCTTC. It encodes CASSAGAYNEQFF.

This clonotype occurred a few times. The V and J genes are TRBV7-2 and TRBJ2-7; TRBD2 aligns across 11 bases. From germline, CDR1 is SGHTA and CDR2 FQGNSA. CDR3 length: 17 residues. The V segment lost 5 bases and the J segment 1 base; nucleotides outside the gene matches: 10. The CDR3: CASSLGRTSGFSYEQYF. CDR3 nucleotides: TGTGCCAGCAGCCTCGGAAGGACTAGCGGGTTTTCCTACGAGCAGTACTTC.

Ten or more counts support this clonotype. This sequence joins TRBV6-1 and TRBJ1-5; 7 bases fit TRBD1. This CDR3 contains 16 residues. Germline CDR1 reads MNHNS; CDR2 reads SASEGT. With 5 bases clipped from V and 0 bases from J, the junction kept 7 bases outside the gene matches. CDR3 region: CASSSTGANSNQPQHF. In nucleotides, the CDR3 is TGTGCCAGCAGTTCTACAGGGGCGAATAGCAATCAGCCCCAGCATTTT.

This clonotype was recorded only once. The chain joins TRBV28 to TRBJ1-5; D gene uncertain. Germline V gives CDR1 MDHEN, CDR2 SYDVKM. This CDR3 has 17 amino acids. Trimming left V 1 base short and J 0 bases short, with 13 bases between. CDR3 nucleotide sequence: TGTGCCAGCAGTTTATTAGGTGGGGATTATAGCAATCAGCCCCAGCATTTT. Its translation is CASSLLGGDYSNQPQHF.

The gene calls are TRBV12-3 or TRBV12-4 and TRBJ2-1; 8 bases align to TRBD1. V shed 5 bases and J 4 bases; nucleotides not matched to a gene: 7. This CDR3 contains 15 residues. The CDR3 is CASSPDRAEYNEQFF. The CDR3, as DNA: TGTGCCAGCAGTCCGGACAGGGCGGAGTACAATGAGCAGTTCTTC.

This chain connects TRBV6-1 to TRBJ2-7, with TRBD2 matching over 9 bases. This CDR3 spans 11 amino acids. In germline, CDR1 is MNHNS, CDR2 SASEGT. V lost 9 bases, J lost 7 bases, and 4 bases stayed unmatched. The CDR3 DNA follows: TGTGCCAGTCGGACTAGCGAGGAGCAGTACTTC. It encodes CASRTSEEQYF.

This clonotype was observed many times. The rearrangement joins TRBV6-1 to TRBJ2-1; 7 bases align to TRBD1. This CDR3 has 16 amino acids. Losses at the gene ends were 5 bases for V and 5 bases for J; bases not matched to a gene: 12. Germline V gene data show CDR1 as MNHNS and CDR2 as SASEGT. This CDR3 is CASSIGTAQLNNEQFF. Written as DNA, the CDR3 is TGTGCCAGCAGTATCGGGACAGCTCAACTCAACAATGAGCAGTTCTTC.

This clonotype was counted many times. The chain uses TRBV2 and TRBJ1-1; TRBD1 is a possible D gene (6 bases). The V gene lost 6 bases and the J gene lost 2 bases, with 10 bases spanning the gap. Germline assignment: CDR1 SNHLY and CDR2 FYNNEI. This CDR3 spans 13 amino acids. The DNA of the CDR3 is TGTGCCAGCAGCGAGGGGGGAAACACTGAAGCTTTCTTT. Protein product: CASSEGGNTEAFF.

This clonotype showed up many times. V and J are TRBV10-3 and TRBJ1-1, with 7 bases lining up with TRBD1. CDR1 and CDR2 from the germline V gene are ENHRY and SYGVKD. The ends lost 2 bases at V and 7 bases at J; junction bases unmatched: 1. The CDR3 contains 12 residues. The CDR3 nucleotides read TGTGCCATCAGTGAGGGGGACAGTGAAGCTTTCTTT. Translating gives CAISEGDSEAFF.

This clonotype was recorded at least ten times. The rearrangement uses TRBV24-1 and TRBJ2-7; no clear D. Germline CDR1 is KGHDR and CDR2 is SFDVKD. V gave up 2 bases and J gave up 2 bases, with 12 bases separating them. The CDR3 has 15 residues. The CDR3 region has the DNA TGTGCCACCAGTGATTCGACAACCTCTACCTACGAGCAGTACTTC. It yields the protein CATSDSTTSTYEQYF.

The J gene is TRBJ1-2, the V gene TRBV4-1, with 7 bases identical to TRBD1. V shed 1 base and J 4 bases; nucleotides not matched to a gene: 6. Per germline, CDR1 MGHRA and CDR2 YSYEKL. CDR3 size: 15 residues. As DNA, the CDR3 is TGCGCCAGCAGCCAAGGAACAGGGGACATCTATGGCTACACCTTC. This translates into CASSQGTGDIYGYTF.

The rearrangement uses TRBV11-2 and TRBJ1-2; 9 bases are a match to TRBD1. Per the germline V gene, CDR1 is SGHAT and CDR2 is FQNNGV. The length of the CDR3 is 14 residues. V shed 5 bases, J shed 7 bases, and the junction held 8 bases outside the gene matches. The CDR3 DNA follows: TGTGCCAGCAGCCCACTAGGACAGGGGAGTGGCTACACCTTC. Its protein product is CASSPLGQGSGYTF.